This TCR beta chain was identified during a study of OX40 agonist ivuxolimab in advanced cancers. At the level of the study: Every 2 weeks, ivuxolimab was infused into the patients intravenously at between 0.01 and 10 mg/kg.

The CDR3 consists of 12 residues. Germline CDR1 SGHKS, CDR2 YYEKEE (reference sequence). The ends were cut back, 1 base at V and 2 bases at J, with 1 base in the middle. Some clones are missing from TCRdb's copy, which holds only in-frame ones; the method was immunoSEQ multiplex PCR. The sample includes 45,000 to 60,000 clones, roughly 86% of them seen just once. The rearrangement joins TRBV5-5 to TRBJ2-1; unclear D gene. The source of this sequence is an adult with an advanced solid tumor such as melanoma, head and neck, liver or kidney cancer. The specimen comprised CD4+ or CD8+ T cells sorted from blood, sampled in a trial of the OX40 agonist ivuxolimab. The CDR3 DNA is TGTGCCAGCAGCTTGCCCTACAATGAGCAGTTCTTC. Its translation is CASSLPYNEQFF.